What follows is one TCR beta chain and its context. This clonotype was observed many times. The target of this receptor is not known. It has no much larger one-base neighbor in the sample; base qualities were not kept. Each patient had bone marrow sampled at the time of active disease. Ficoll-Hypaque density gradient centrifugation was used to isolate the bone marrow mononuclear cells. CD138-negative cells were obtained by negative selection after labeling with CD138 magnetic microbeads on a MACS separator, removing myeloma plasma cells. The purity of the isolated cells was checked by flow cytometry with CD138 antibodies on an Attune NxT. Total RNA was extracted using TRIzol reagent and was quantified on a NanoDrop spectrophotometer. For each patient, paired RNA-seq and IR-seq were run on the CD138-negative bone marrow sample from that patient. The data were obtained in a study of read filtering for tumor transcriptome and immune sequencing (dated by TCRdb to 2020 to 2022). For context, the study as a whole: The cohort had some 16 male and approximately 15 female patients with a mean age of roughly 64 years, ranging from roughly 40 to 90. Whole-transcriptome libraries were prepared with the TruSeq RNA Access Library Prep Kit after DNase treatment. A main aim was a read-filtering strategy for immune repertoire data, specifically whether clonotypes supported by a single read should be removed. Under revised international staging, 8 patients fell into R-ISS I, some 15 into R-ISS II and 7 into R-ISS III. Using the same bone marrow samples, the study ran both targeted immune repertoire sequencing and bulk whole-transcriptome sequencing and then compared the TCR repertoires from each method. Per sample, about 3.5 to 11 million TCR-region mapped reads were obtained with IR-seq, compared with only about 80 to 1,300 with RNA-seq.

CDR1 and CDR2, looked up from the germline V gene (reference sequence), are LNHDA and SQIVND. The CDR3 measures 14 amino acids from cysteine to phenylalanine. Only the CDR3 region is kept as DNA, spanning 42 bases read in frame from base 1. Here V drops 7 bases and J drops 3 bases, and the junction holds 6 bases not matched to any gene. Summary of the overall study and its limitations: Compared with RNA-seq, IR-seq captured clonotypes at much greater depth and more reliably, and a smaller IR-seq throughput was enough to identify most of the shared clonotypes. In IR-seq, approximately 80% of clonotypes but approximately 4% of total reads were represented by single-read clonotypes, whereas in RNA-seq, 74.6% of clonotypes and roughly 44% of reads were represented by single-read clonotypes. Removing single-read clonotypes increased the correlation between IR-seq and RNA-seq shared clonotype proportions. Rather than purified T cells, the sorted CD138-negative fraction was a mixed bone marrow immune population.

The Immunoverse kit was used to build TCR libraries from around 420 ng RNA, with molecular barcoded adaptors covering alpha/delta and beta/gamma chains. The same RNA used for transcriptome sequencing was used for TCR library preparation. TCR libraries were sequenced on an Illumina HiSeq 4000 with 2 x 150 cycles. In the source study's methods: Using MiXCR, which included quality filtering and error correction, TCR reads were aligned to human V, D, J and C references and then assembled into CDR3 clonotypes. The tcR package in R was used to analyze clonotype counts and gene usage diversity. For inspection of raw mapping reads, RNA-seq reads were mapped by STAR aligner version 2.5.3a onto GRCh37 of the human genome. To test the effect of sequencing depth on detected clonotypes, IR-seq fastq files were randomly downsampled using Seqtk 1.3. TCRdb ran its own pipeline on the public reads, namely fastp trimming at Q25 and MiXCR clone calling, and kept in-frame beta chains. Rows with one shared CDR3 protein collapse into an entry with the most common genes and DNA. It is TCRdb's table, rather than the study itself, that gives the V and J calls and clone size. For this sample the table gives 45,000 to 50,000 distinct CDR3 sequences, of which less than 15% were detected only once. The ten largest clones take up more than 12% of the sample.

The chain is encoded by TRBV19 joined to TRBJ1-5; 7 junctional bases match TRBD1. The receptor's source is a donor aged 40 or over with multiple myeloma. Sample: a population of CD138-negative cells sorted from bone marrow. What this sample's cell subset or site label stands for: bone marrow mononuclear cells depleted of CD138+ plasma/myeloma cells by negative magnetic selection. The DNA sequence is TGTGCCAGTACCCGGGGACAGTACAATCAGCCCCAGCATTTT. It translates to CASTRGQYNQPQHF.